Below, 10 T cell receptor beta chains from the same sample are listed, as sequenced in a study of cytomegalovirus exposure and HLA in healthy donors. PCR used 60 Vbeta primers and 13 Jbeta primers. Some clones are missing from TCRdb's copy, which holds only in-frame ones; the method was immunoSEQ multiplex PCR. The sample has under 200,000 clones; around four fifths are singletons. Source material: PBMCs. The receptors derive from a woman aged 18 to 35 in good health and CMV-seronegative.

The rearrangement links TRBV7-9 to TRBJ2-5, with D tentatively TRBD1 (6 bases). The CDR3 has 16 residues. Per the germline V gene, CDR1 is SEHNR and CDR2 is FQNEAQ (reference sequence). V was clipped by 3 bases and J by 4 bases, with 18 bases between them. This CDR3 is CASSFSGTHQAETQYF. The CDR3 DNA reads TGTGCCAGCAGCTTCTCCGGGACACACCAGGCAGAGACCCAGTACTTC.

The genes are TRBV2 and TRBJ1-4; possibly TRBD1 for D (6 bases). V lost 8 bases and J lost 7, with 14 bases in between. This CDR3 region has 13 residues. The germline V gene has CDR1 SNHLY and CDR2 FYNNEI. The CDR3 nucleotides are TGTGCCAGCGCCCCAGGGGTAGGTGAAAAACTGTTTTTT. Amino acids: CASAPGVGEKLFF. The entire variable domain, with the rest obtained from reference TRBV2 and TRBJ1-4, is as follows: EPEVTQTPSHQVTQMGQEVILRCVPISNHLYFYWYRQILGQKVEFLVSFYNNEISEKSEIFDDQFSVERPDGSNFTLKIRSTKLEDSAMYFCASAPGVGEKLFFGSGTQLSVL.

The rearrangement joins TRBV5-1 to TRBJ1-2; TRBD1 might be the D (5 bases). The CDR3 has 14 residues. Looked up from germline, CDR1 is SGHRS and CDR2 is YFSETQ. Trimming took off 2 bases at V and 3 bases at J, with 11 bases between the two ends. The CDR3 DNA follows: TGCGCCAGCAGCTTCGCGGGGGAATACTATGGCTACACCTTC. This codes for CASSFAGEYYGYTF. Full variable domain (remainder filled in from reference TRBV5-1 and TRBJ1-2): KAGVTQTPRYLIKTRGQQVTLSCSPISGHRSVSWYQQTPGQGLQFLFEYFSETQRNKGNFPGRFSGRQFSNSRSEMNVSTLELGDSALYLCASSFAGEYYGYTFGSGTRLTVV.

The V gene is TRBV1, the J gene TRBJ2-5; the D call TRBD2 from the table was never checked on the DNA. TRBV1 is listed as a pseudogene. The length of the CDR3 is 16 residues. The CDR3 loop is CTSSLERWLAKETQYF. The CDR3 region has the DNA TGCACCAGCAGCCTCGAACGGTGGCTAGCGAAAGAGACCCAGTACTTC.

The V call is TRBV30, the J call TRBJ2-1; D is possibly TRBD2 (6 bases). CDR1 is GTSNPN and CDR2 is SVGIG in the germline V gene (reference sequence). The germline V and J ends were trimmed by 2 bases and 4 bases, with 9 bases remaining between them. The CDR3 covers 13 residues. The CDR3 DNA follows: TGTGCCTGGAGTTCGGGAGTATACAATGAGCAGTTCTTC. Protein: CAWSSGVYNEQFF. Using reference TRBV30 and TRBJ2-1 for the parts outside the CDR3, the full variable domain is SQTIHQWPATLVQPVGSPLSLECTVEGTSNPNLYWYRQAAGRGLQLLFYSVGIGQISSEVPQNLSASRPQDRQFILSSKKLLLSDSGFYLCAWSSGVYNEQFFGPGTRLTVL.

This clone was counted between two and nine times. The chain employs TRBV5-6 and TRBJ2-7; TRBD1 is a possible D gene (5 bases). The V end was cut by 1 base, the J end by 1 base, with 12 bases between. Germline V lookup: CDR1 SGHDT, CDR2 YYEEEE. The CDR3 consists of 15 residues. The CDR3 nucleotides read TGTGCCAGCAGCTTGTCTCTTCAGGGATCCTACGAGCAGTACTTC. Protein product: CASSLSLQGSYEQYF.

The rearrangement joins TRBV18 to TRBJ1-1; no firm D call. This CDR3 is built from 14 residues. V gave up 3 bases and J gave up 1 base, with 9 bases separating them. Germline CDR1 KGHSH, CDR2 LQKENI. The DNA of the CDR3 is TGTGCCAGCTCACCTTTCCGAGGGAACACTGAAGCTTTCTTT. Protein product: CASSPFRGNTEAFF.

The chain uses TRBV14 and TRBJ1-4, with 10 positions matching TRBD1. CDR1 SGHDN and CDR2 FVKESK come from the germline V gene. Trimming at V came to 4 bases and at J to 10 bases, leaving 6 bases not matched to a gene. The CDR3 contains 14 residues. As DNA, the CDR3 is TGTGCCAGCAGCCTCGACAGGGGGCAAGGAAAACTGTTTTTT. Translating it yields CASSLDRGQGKLFF.

CDR3 residues: CASTTAGSTNEKLFF. The CDR3 region has the DNA TGCGCCAGCACAACCGCGGGTTCAACTAATGAAAAACTGTTTTTT. The genes are TRBV5-1 and TRBJ1-4; D uncertain. The ends were cut back, 6 bases at V and 0 bases at J, with 12 bases in the middle. The germline CDR1 and CDR2 sequences are SGHRS and YFSETQ. The CDR3 extends over 15 amino acids.

The rearrangement links TRBV14 to TRBJ2-5; the D is unclear. Germline CDR1 reads SGHDN; CDR2 reads FVKESK. This CDR3 region has 14 residues. With 2 bases removed from V and 5 bases from J, the gap between germline ends came to 12 bases. CDR3 in amino acids: CASSQSLGWETQYF. The DNA for the CDR3 is TGTGCCAGCAGCCAAAGCTTGGGCTGGGAGACCCAGTACTTC.